This T cell receptor (beta chain) is drawn from a study of technical replicates of blood from several donors. Data came from immunoSEQ multiplex PCR; TCRdb stores just in-frame clones and leaves some out. The table lists nearly 80,000 clones, approximately 96% of them singletons, with approximately 0.32% in the top ten. V was trimmed by 3 bases and J by 4 bases, leaving 20 bases between them. Germline CDR1 reads SGHTA; CDR2 reads FQGTGA. CDR3 length equals 17 residues. The sequenced material came from T cells isolated from PBMCs. The J gene is TRBJ2-3, the V gene TRBV7-3, with D possibly matching TRBD2 (7 bases). This sequence originates from a human donor in good health. In DNA, the CDR3 is TGTGCCAGCAGCTTGGGGTTGCGGACTAGGGGGGCAGATACGCAGTATTTT. As protein: CASSLGLRTRGADTQYF. The full variable domain, its missing parts supplied by reference TRBV7-3 and TRBJ2-3, is GAGVSQTPSNKVTEKGKYVELRCDPISGHTALYWYRQSLGQGPEFLIYFQGTGAADDSGLPNDRFFAVRPEGSVSTLKIQRTERGDSAVYLCASSLGLRTRGADTQYFGPGTRLTVL.